These 25 T cell receptor beta chains originate from one sample sequenced in a study of radiotherapy plus CTLA-4 blockade in lung cancer. Produced via immunoSEQ multiplex PCR; TCRdb's table is partial and in-frame only. The data hold about 88,000 clones, with 72% observed a single time. The input for sequencing was peripheral blood, taken from a patient treated with radiotherapy plus ipilimumab. These receptors were obtained from a human donor with non-small cell lung cancer that progressed on radiotherapy plus ipilimumab.

V usage is TRBV29-1 and J usage is TRBJ1-1; maybe TRBD1 (5 bases). V was shortened by 5 bases and J by 4 bases, with 14 bases between the two germline ends. CDR3 length equals 13 residues. Germline V CDR1 and CDR2: SQVTM, ANQGSEA. This CDR3 is CSVMGQAGTEAFF. Written as DNA, the CDR3 is TGCAGCGTTATGGGGCAGGCGGGCACTGAAGCTTTCTTT.

This clone was observed a handful of times. The rearrangement joins TRBV5-1 to TRBJ2-1; a possible D gene is TRBD1 (5 bases). CDR1 SGHRS and CDR2 YFSETQ come from the germline V gene. The CDR3 extends over 15 amino acids. V was clipped by 4 bases and J by 4 bases, with 15 bases between them. The CDR3, as DNA: TGCGCCAGCAGCCCTTCTACAGGAGATTACAATGAGCAGTTCTTC. Translated: CASSPSTGDYNEQFF.

The V gene is TRBV5-8, the J gene TRBJ1-5; TRBD1 agrees at 7 bases. V shed 0 bases and J 7 bases; nucleotides not matched to a gene: 1. CDR3 length equals 13 residues. Germline values: CDR1 SGHTS, CDR2 YDEGEE. The CDR3 DNA follows: TGTGCCAGCAGCTTGGTACAGGGGCAGCCCCAGCATTTT. This encodes CASSLVQGQPQHF.

J is TRBJ2-3 and V is TRBV6-6, with 9 bases lining up with TRBD2. V lost 7 bases to trimming and J lost 5 bases; unmatched junction nucleotides: 10. Per the germline V gene, CDR1 is MNHNY and CDR2 is SVGAGI (reference sequence). The CDR3 has 15 amino acids. The CDR3 reads CASTLAGEEEDTQYF. DNA of the CDR3: TGTGCCAGCACTTTAGCGGGAGAAGAGGAAGATACGCAGTATTTT.

This clone was detected a few times. This chain connects TRBV5-4 to TRBJ2-2; D call uncertain. In germline, CDR1 is SGHNT, CDR2 YYREEE (reference sequence). The length of the CDR3 is 14 residues. Between the trimmed V and J ends, which lost 4 bases and 6 bases, there was a span of 13 bases. CDR3 sequence: CASSTYRGSGELFF. The DNA of the CDR3 is TGTGCCAGCAGCACTTACCGTGGATCCGGGGAGCTGTTTTTT. The entire variable domain, with the rest obtained from reference TRBV5-4 and TRBJ2-2, is as follows: ETGVTQSPTHLIKTRGQQVTLRCSSQSGHNTVSWYQQALGQGPQFIFQYYREEENGRGNFPPRFSGLQFPNYSSELNVNALELDDSALYLCASSTYRGSGELFFGEGSRLTVL.

V gene TRBV5-1 combines with J gene TRBJ1-1, with TRBD1 as a possible D gene (5 bases). The CDR3 loop spans 14 amino acids. Germline V CDR1 and CDR2: SGHRS, YFSETQ. V lost 3 bases, J lost 3 bases, and 12 bases lay in between. In DNA form, the CDR3 reads TGCGCCAGCAGCTCAGAGGGGAGTTACACTGAAGCTTTCTTT. Amino acid sequence: CASSSEGSYTEAFF.

V and J are TRBV2 and TRBJ2-1; D may be TRBD1 or TRBD2 (5 bases each). The CDR3 is 13 amino acids. The germline V and J ends were trimmed by 2 bases and 15 bases, with 17 bases remaining between them. Germline lookup yields CDR1 SNHLY and CDR2 FYNNEI. This CDR3 is CASSESGLFGAFF. CDR3 nucleotide sequence: TGTGCCAGCAGTGAAAGCGGTCTCTTCGGGGCGTTCTTC.

The chain is built from TRBV7-2 and TRBJ2-2; no clear D. The CDR3 extends over 14 amino acids. The germline V gene encodes CDR1 SGHTA and CDR2 FQGNSA. V gave up 5 bases and J gave up 4 bases, with 11 bases separating them. CDR3 sequence (DNA): TGTGCCAGCAGCAGCCCCAGTGGCACCGGGGAGCTGTTTTTT. Residues: CASSSPSGTGELFF.

The chain couples TRBV7-9 to TRBJ2-4; perhaps TRBD1 as D (6 bases). From germline, CDR1 is SEHNR and CDR2 FQNEAQ (reference sequence). The CDR3 has 16 amino acids. V was shortened by 1 base and J by 1 base, with 11 bases between the two germline ends. CDR3 nucleotide sequence: TGTGCCAGCAGCTTAGGTACAGGGCTCGCCAAAAACATTCAGTACTTC. Protein: CASSLGTGLAKNIQYF.

This rearrangement joins TRBV5-1 to TRBJ2-5; tentative D call: TRBD2 (5 bases). The V end was cut by 4 bases, the J end by 9 bases, with 19 bases between. This CDR3 has 14 residues. Germline V gene data show CDR1 as SGHRS and CDR2 as YFSETQ. The CDR3 nucleotides are TGCGCCAGCAGCATCGGAGGACGCTCGGAGGCCCAGTACTTC. It encodes CASSIGGRSEAQYF.

CDR3 in DNA: TGTGCCAGCAGCCCGAACTACGAGCAGTACTTC. Its protein product is CASSPNYEQYF. The chain is built from TRBV7-8 and TRBJ2-7; unclear D gene. This CDR3 is 11 amino acids long. In germline, CDR1 is SGHVS, CDR2 FQNEAQ. The V end was cut by 5 bases, the J end by 3 bases, with 5 bases between.

This chain links TRBV27 with TRBJ2-7, with D possibly being TRBD1 or TRBD2 (5 bases each). V lost 5 bases to trimming and J lost 7 bases, with 15 bases between them. Per the germline V gene, CDR1 is MNHEY and CDR2 is SMNVEV (reference sequence). This CDR3 spans 13 amino acids. CDR3 DNA: TGTGCCAGCAGTGAGGGACGGATTAATGAGCAGTACTTC. It is translated as CASSEGRINEQYF.

V usage is TRBV7-9 and J usage is TRBJ1-4; 7 positions agree with TRBD1. CDR3 size: 13 residues. The V segment lost 5 bases and the J segment 8 bases; nucleotides outside the gene matches: 5. CDR1 and CDR2 (germline): SEHNR, FQNEAQ (reference sequence). Here the CDR3 DNA reads TGTGCCAGCAGCGCGGGACAGCGGGAAAAACTGTTTTTT. Translation: CASSAGQREKLFF.

The V gene is TRBV2, the J gene TRBJ2-1, with 7 positions matching TRBD1. The CDR3 runs to 13 residues. Unmatched junction bases numbered 2, after V lost 9 bases and J lost 0 bases. Germline CDR1 SNHLY, CDR2 FYNNEI. The CDR3 DNA reads TGTGCCAGTGGACAGGACTCCTACAATGAGCAGTTCTTC. Amino acid sequence: CASGQDSYNEQFF. The variable domain in full, with the rest retrieved from reference TRBV2 and TRBJ2-1, is EPEVTQTPSHQVTQMGQEVILRCVPISNHLYFYWYRQILGQKVEFLVSFYNNEISEKSEIFDDQFSVERPDGSNFTLKIRSTKLEDSAMYFCASGQDSYNEQFFGPGTRLTVL.

The chain couples TRBV29-1 to TRBJ1-1; D is perhaps TRBD1 (6 bases). The CDR3 has 15 residues. Trimming cost V 4 bases and J 4 bases, with 19 bases left between them. Germline CDR1 reads SQVTM; CDR2 reads ANQGSEA. The chain's CDR3 is CSVGNGGWSRTEAFF. For the CDR3, the DNA is TGCAGCGTTGGAAATGGGGGCTGGAGTCGCACTGAAGCTTTCTTT.

The chain recombines TRBV29-1 with TRBJ1-4; 7 positions match TRBD1. The CDR3 sequence is 13 residues long. V dropped 6 bases and J dropped 3; count of bases not matched to a gene: 4. Germline lookup yields CDR1 SQVTM and CDR2 ANQGSEA. CDR3 region: CSVQGGANEKLFF. The CDR3 nucleotides are TGCAGCGTCCAGGGGGGGGCTAATGAAAAACTGTTTTTT.

This clone was recorded a few times. This chain joins TRBV28 and TRBJ2-5, with 7 nucleotides matching TRBD1. Germline trimming cut 5 bases from V and 5 bases from J; bases unmatched to any gene: 8. The germline V gene encodes CDR1 MDHEN and CDR2 SYDVKM. This CDR3 is built from 14 residues. The CDR3 sequence is CASSQQDRAETQYF. In nucleotides, the CDR3 is TGTGCCAGCAGTCAACAAGACAGGGCGGAGACCCAGTACTTC.

V and J are TRBV4-3 and TRBJ1-2; a weak D match, TRBD1 (5 bases). V was clipped by 0 bases and J by 5 bases, with 10 bases between them. The V gene's germline CDR1 is LGHNA and CDR2 YSLEER. The CDR3 covers 14 residues. The DNA for the CDR3 is TGCGCCAGCAGCCAAGATTGGGGGGAATATGGCTACACCTTC. This gives the protein CASSQDWGEYGYTF.

This rearrangement joins TRBV9 to TRBJ2-3; D not certain. This CDR3 contains 13 residues. Germline V CDR1 and CDR2: SGDLS, YYNGEE. Trimming stripped 3 bases from V and 4 bases from J, with 9 bases between. In nucleotides, the CDR3 is TGTGCCAGCAGCGCCGGTCTGGCAGATACGCAGTATTTT. Its protein is CASSAGLADTQYF. The whole variable domain, remainder taken from reference TRBV9 and TRBJ2-3, is DSGVTQTPKHLITATGQRVTLRCSPRSGDLSVYWYQQSLDQGLQFLIQYYNGEERAKGNILERFSAQQFPDLHSELNLSSLELGDSALYFCASSAGLADTQYFGPGTRLTVL.

About this clone: Compared with germline, one end of the junction differs, possibly owing to a read error. The V and J genes are TRBV6-5 and TRBJ1-5, with no clear D. Germline CDR1 is MNHEY and CDR2 is SVGAGI. This CDR3 comprises 9 residues. The CDR3 coding sequence is TGTGCCAGCACCCCCCGGGAGGATTTT. Translated, it gives CASTPREDF.

The chain has TRBV2 and TRBJ2-5, with a tentative D call TRBD2 (5 bases). V lost 1 base, J lost 5 bases, and 11 bases lay in between. Germline values: CDR1 SNHLY, CDR2 FYNNEI. The CDR3 spans 14 residues. CDR3 coding DNA: TGTGCCAGCAGTGAAGACGGACGAGGGGAGACCCAGTACTTC. Residues: CASSEDGRGETQYF.

The chain is built from TRBV27 and TRBJ1-2; 8 nucleotides agree with TRBD1. The CDR3 totals 16 residues. Trimming removed 5 bases from V and 3 bases from J; junction bases left unmatched: 11. Per the germline V gene, CDR1 is MNHEY and CDR2 is SMNVEV (reference sequence). The CDR3 reads CASSNGDHRGDYGYTF. CDR3 DNA sequence: TGTGCCAGCAGTAACGGAGATCACAGGGGGGACTATGGCTACACCTTC.

J is TRBJ2-4 and V is TRBV6-1, with 10 bases aligning to TRBD2. The germline CDR1 and CDR2 sequences are MNHNS and SASEGT. V lost 1 base, J lost 4 bases, and 1 base stayed unmatched. The CDR3 spans 15 residues. CDR3 protein: CASSEGLAGKNIQYF. CDR3 in DNA: TGTGCCAGCAGTGAAGGACTAGCGGGTAAAAACATTCAGTACTTC.

The chain joins TRBV7-9 to TRBJ1-1, with D possibly matching TRBD1 (6 bases). Trimming removed 5 bases at V and 4 bases at J, with 17 bases between. CDR1 and CDR2 from the germline V gene are SEHNR and FQNEAQ (reference sequence). The CDR3 contains 15 residues. The DNA for the CDR3 is TGTGCCAGCAGCCCGCGGGGGGGGCCGCGCACTGAAGCTTTCTTT. This gives the protein CASSPRGGPRTEAFF.

The chain recombines TRBV5-5 with TRBJ2-7; 8 bases fit TRBD1. The germline CDR1 and CDR2 sequences are SGHKS and YYEKEE (reference sequence). The V segment lost 4 bases and the J segment 6 bases; nucleotides outside the gene matches: 15. This CDR3 contains 16 residues. The CDR3 DNA reads TGTGCCAGCAGCCCACCCCCCGGGACAGGACCCCTCGAGCAGTACTTC. Translating gives CASSPPPGTGPLEQYF.